These 7 T cell receptor beta chains came from one sample sequenced in a study of T cell repertoires in cytomegalovirus infection. For these receptors, no antigen is known. From the reads, TCRdb called clonotypes with MiXCR, one entry per CDR3 protein. The table has some 500,000 distinct CDR3 sequences, almost 40% seen once. Here the sequenced sample was cultured PBMCs, taken from culture after CMV antigen stimulation. These receptors originate from a human donor in good health (CMV status not recorded). Some clones in this sample may be carry-over from other donors' samples.

The chain links TRBV5-4 to TRBJ1-5; perhaps TRBD1 as D (6 bases). This CDR3 is 16 amino acids long. Germline assignment: CDR1 SGHNT and CDR2 YYREEE (reference sequence). Trimming left V 2 bases short and J 0 bases short, with 12 bases between. The CDR3 DNA follows: TGTGCCAGCAGCTTCGGACAGCTTCCTAGCAATCAGCCCCAGCATTTT. Protein product: CASSFGQLPSNQPQHF. Full variable domain (outside the CDR3, taken from reference TRBV5-4 and TRBJ1-5): ETGVTQSPTHLIKTRGQQVTLRCSSQSGHNTVSWYQQALGQGPQFIFQYYREEENGRGNFPPRFSGLQFPNYSSELNVNALELDDSALYLCASSFGQLPSNQPQHFGDGTRLSIL.

This clonotype has more than one count but fewer than ten. This rearrangement joins TRBV27 to TRBJ2-5, with unresolved D. Germline assignment: CDR1 MNHEY and CDR2 SMNVEV (reference sequence). The length of the CDR3 is 14 residues. V was pared by 7 bases and J by 4 bases, with 16 bases between. This chain's CDR3 is CASNRTPSRETQYF. DNA for the CDR3: TGTGCCAGCAACCGGACCCCATCCCGAGAGACCCAGTACTTC.

Ten or more counts support this clonotype. This chain links TRBV7-2 with TRBJ2-3; 12 bases line up with TRBD1. CDR1 is SGHTA and CDR2 is FQGNSA in the germline V gene. V was clipped by 10 bases and J by 4 bases; unmatched bases: 9. The CDR3 loop spans 15 amino acids. The CDR3 DNA is TGTGCCATCGACGGGACAGGGGGCTGGGCAGATACGCAGTATTTT. Its translation is CAIDGTGGWADTQYF.

This chain uses TRBV7-8 with TRBJ2-5, with D hard to call. The CDR3 loop spans 14 amino acids. Per the germline V gene, CDR1 is SGHVS and CDR2 is FQNEAQ. The germline V and J ends were trimmed by 1 base and 1 base, with 7 bases remaining between them. The CDR3 protein is CASSLVRTQETQYF. CDR3 nucleotide sequence: TGTGCCAGCAGCTTAGTGAGAACCCAAGAGACCCAGTACTTC.

The sample holds a few counts of this clonotype. The chain employs TRBV11-3 and TRBJ2-2, with unresolved D. The germline V and J ends were trimmed by 1 base and 2 bases, with 8 bases remaining between them. CDR1 is SGHNT, CDR2 YENEEA, per germline. The CDR3 extends over 15 amino acids. The chain's CDR3 is CASSLGPFNTGELFF. The CDR3 DNA sequence: TGTGCCAGCAGCTTAGGACCCTTTAACACCGGGGAGCTGTTTTTT.

This chain links TRBV4-1 with TRBJ2-1; 9 bases fit TRBD1. The CDR3 is 14 residues long. The V segment lost 0 bases and the J segment 12 bases; nucleotides outside the gene matches: 6. Germline CDR1 is MGHRA and CDR2 is YSYEKL. DNA for the CDR3: TGCGCCAGCAGCCAAGAAGGGACAGGGAGGACGCAGTTCTTC. Translating gives CASSQEGTGRTQFF.

This rearrangement joins TRBV7-6 to TRBJ2-1; TRBD2 aligns across 10 bases. From germline, CDR1 is SGHVS and CDR2 FNYEAQ. This CDR3 spans 16 amino acids. V was pared by 1 base and J by 5 bases, with 5 bases of the junction left unmatched. The CDR3 DNA is TGTGCCAGCAGCTTAGAGGGGACTAGCGCCCACAATGAGCAGTTCTTC. It is translated as CASSLEGTSAHNEQFF.